This TCR beta chain was identified in a study of Graves' ophthalmopathy and Graves' hyperthyroidism. Beta-chain TCR CDR3 regions were amplified from RNA transcripts. RT-PCR was first run with HTBI primers, then multiplex PCR in a second round. From the multiplex PCR reads, TCRdb called clonotypes with MiXCR, one entry per CDR3 protein. Of 52,000 or so distinct CDR3 sequences in the sample, around 50% were seen once. Germline V gene data show CDR1 as SGHAT and CDR2 as FQNNGV. CDR3 length: 13 residues. Between the trimmed V and J ends, which lost 11 bases and 0 bases, there was a span of 11 bases. This clonotype was seen once.

The sample consisted of peripheral blood. This TCR was recovered from an adult woman with Graves' ophthalmopathy. The J gene is TRBJ2-1, the V gene TRBV11-2, with D possibly matching TRBD2 (5 bases). This chain's CDR3 is CAPSDYSYNEQFF. CDR3 nucleotides: TGTGCCCCCTCAGACTACTCCTACAATGAGCAGTTCTTC.